This T cell receptor beta chain comes out of a study of cytomegalovirus exposure and HLA in healthy donors. Overall study context: Falling in the Caucasian-associated ancestry cluster were 81% of some 400 genotyped donors.

General study points: Serostatus for CMV was the only available immune exposure information. Per published reports, the classifier diagnosed cytomegalovirus status with high specificity and sensitivity. The majority of TCR sequences were rare, yet some public TCRs appeared in many donors.

The V and J ends lost 8 bases and 2 bases respectively, with 17 bases between them. Germline V gene data show CDR1 as MNHEY and CDR2 as SVGAGI. The CDR3 covers 15 residues. Primers: 60 Vbeta forward and 13 Jbeta reverse. The method was immunoSEQ multiplex PCR; TCRdb's version includes in-frame clones alone and lacks a portion of them. In the table there are 120,000 or so clones, approximately 84% of which are singletons. In the case of this clone: Its antigen remains unknown.

Sequenced: PBMCs. The receptor's source is a man aged 18 to 29 in good health and CMV-seropositive. The rearrangement uses TRBV6-5 and TRBJ2-3, with D maybe TRBD2 (5 bases). The CDR3 region has the DNA TGTGCCAGCCGATTCTCGGCTCTAGCCACAGATACGCAGTATTTT. It translates to CASRFSALATDTQYF.